This TCR beta chain emerged from a study of blood T cells in healthy people across ages. Study-wide findings and caveats: TCR beta diversity per million T cells fell roughly linearly with age.

Per sample, at least 5 micrograms of total RNA were extracted. This clonotype has just a few counts. Antigen: not known. Next came a second PCR, run for about 7 to 12 cycles, which used a sample-barcoded 5' primer along with a J-beta primer mix. Researchers report that a template-switch adaptor with 12 random nucleotides tagged each cDNA molecule. TCRdb independently ran MiXCR on the 5' RACE reads; one entry per CDR3 protein. In the table there are approximately 850,000 distinct CDR3 sequences, roughly 60% of which are singletons. V dropped 5 bases and J dropped 1; count of bases not matched to a gene: 8. Germline values: CDR1 DFQATT, CDR2 SNEGSKA (reference sequence). CDR3 length: 15 amino acids.

The chain uses TRBV20-1 and TRBJ2-3, with 8 bases fitting TRBD2. This TCR was sampled from a young man in good health. Sequences were obtained from blood. The CDR3 DNA sequence: TGCAGTGCTCCTTCGGGAGGGCGACGCACAGATACGCAGTATTTT. Its translation: CSAPSGGRRTDTQYF.